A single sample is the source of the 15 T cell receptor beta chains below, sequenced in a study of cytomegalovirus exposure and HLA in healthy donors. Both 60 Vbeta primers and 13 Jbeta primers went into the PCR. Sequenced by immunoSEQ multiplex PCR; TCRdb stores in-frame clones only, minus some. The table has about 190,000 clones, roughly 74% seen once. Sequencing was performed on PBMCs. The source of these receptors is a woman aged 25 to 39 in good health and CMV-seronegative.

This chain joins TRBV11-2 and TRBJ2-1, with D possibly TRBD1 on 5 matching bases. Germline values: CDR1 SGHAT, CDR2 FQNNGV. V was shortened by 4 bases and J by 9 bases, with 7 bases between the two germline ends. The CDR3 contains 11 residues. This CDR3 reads CASSSRGEQFF. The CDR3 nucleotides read TGTGCCAGCAGCTCTAGGGGTGAGCAGTTCTTC.

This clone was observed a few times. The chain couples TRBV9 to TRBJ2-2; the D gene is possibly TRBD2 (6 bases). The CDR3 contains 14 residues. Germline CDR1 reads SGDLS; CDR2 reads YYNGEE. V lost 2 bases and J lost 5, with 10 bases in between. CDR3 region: CASSVRAGTGELFF. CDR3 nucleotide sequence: TGTGCCAGCAGCGTTCGGGCGGGGACCGGGGAGCTGTTTTTT.

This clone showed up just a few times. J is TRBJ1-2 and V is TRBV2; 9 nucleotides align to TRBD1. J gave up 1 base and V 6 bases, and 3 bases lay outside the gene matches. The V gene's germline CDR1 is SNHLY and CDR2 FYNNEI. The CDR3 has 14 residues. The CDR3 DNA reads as TGTGCCAGCAGAAAGACAGGGGGTAACTATGGCTACACCTTC. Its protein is CASRKTGGNYGYTF.

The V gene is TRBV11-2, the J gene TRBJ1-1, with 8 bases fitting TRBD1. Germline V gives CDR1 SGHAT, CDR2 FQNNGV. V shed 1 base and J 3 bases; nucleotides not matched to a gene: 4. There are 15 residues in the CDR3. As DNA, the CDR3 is TGTGCCAGCAGCTTAGGGAGACAGGGGTACACTGAAGCTTTCTTT. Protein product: CASSLGRQGYTEAFF.

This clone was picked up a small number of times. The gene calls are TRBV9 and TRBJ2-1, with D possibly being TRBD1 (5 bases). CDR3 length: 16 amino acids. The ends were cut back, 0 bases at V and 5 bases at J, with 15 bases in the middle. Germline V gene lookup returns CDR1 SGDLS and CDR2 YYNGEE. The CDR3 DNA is TGTGCCAGCAGCGTAGAGGTAGGGGCCTATAACAATGAGCAGTTCTTC. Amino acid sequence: CASSVEVGAYNNEQFF.

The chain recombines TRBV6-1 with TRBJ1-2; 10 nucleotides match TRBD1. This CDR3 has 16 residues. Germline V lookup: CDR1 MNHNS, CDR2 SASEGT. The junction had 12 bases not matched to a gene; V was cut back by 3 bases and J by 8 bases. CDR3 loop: CASSDPGQGTLEGYTF. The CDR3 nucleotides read TGTGCCAGCAGTGACCCGGGACAGGGGACTTTAGAGGGCTACACCTTC.

CDR3 protein: CASSDPQGSNQPQHF. The CDR3 DNA reads as TGTGCCAGCAGCGACCCTCAGGGTAGCAATCAGCCCCAGCATTTT. This chain uses TRBV7-2 with TRBJ1-5, with D tentatively TRBD1 (5 bases). V was shortened by 5 bases and J by 0 bases, with 11 bases between the two germline ends. The CDR3 is 15 residues long. Germline CDR1 is SGHTA and CDR2 is FQGNSA.

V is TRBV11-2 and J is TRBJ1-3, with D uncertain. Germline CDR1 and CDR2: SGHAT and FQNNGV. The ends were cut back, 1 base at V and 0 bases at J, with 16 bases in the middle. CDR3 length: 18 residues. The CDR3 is CASSLATVYIDSGNTIYF. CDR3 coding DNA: TGTGCCAGCAGCTTAGCAACAGTATACATAGACTCTGGAAACACCATATATTTT.

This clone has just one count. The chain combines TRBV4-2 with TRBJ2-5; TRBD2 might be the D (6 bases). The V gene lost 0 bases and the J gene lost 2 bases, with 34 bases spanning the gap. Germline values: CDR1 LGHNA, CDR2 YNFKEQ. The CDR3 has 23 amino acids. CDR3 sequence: CASSQDPILLSGSIFAGQETQYF. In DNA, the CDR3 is TGTGCCAGCAGCCAAGATCCTATCCTCCTTTCAGGGTCCATCTTTGCGGGGCAAGAGACCCAGTACTTC.

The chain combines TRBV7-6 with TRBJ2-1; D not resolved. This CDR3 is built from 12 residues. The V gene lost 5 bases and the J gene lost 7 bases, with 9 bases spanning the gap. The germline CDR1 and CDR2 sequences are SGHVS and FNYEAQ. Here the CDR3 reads CASSRLTNEQFF. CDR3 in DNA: TGTGCCAGCAGCCGCCTGACAAATGAGCAGTTCTTC.

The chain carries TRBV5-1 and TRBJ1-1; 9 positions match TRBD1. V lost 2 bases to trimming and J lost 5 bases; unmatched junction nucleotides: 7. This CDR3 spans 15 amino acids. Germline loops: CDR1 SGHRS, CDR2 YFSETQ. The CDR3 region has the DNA TGCGCCAGCAGCTTATCCGGGACAGGGTTTACTGAAGCTTTCTTT. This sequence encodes CASSLSGTGFTEAFF.

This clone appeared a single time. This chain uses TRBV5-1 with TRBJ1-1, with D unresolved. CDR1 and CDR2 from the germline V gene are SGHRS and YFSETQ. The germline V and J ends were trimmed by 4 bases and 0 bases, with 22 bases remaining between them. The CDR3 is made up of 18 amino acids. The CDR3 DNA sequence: TGCGCCAGCAGCCCGAAGGTTGAGGTGGTTCTTATGAACACTGAAGCTTTCTTT. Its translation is CASSPKVEVVLMNTEAFF.

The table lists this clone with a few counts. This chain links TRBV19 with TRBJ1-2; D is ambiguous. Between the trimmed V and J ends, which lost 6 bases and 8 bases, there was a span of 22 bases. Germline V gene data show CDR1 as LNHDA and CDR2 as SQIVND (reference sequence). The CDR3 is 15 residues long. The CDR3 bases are TGTGCCAGTAGCATCATCGGGAGGGCGGAAAGCGGCTACACCTTC. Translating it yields CASSIIGRAESGYTF.

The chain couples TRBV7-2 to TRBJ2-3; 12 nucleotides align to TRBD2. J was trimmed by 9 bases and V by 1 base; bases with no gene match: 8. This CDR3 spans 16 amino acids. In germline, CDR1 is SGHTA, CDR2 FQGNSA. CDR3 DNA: TGTGCCAGCAGCTTAGAATGGACTAGCGGGGCCTTGACGCAGTATTTT. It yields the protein CASSLEWTSGALTQYF. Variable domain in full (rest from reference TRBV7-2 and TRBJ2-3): GAGVSQSPSNKVTEKGKDVELRCDPISGHTALYWYRQSLGQGLEFLIYFQGNSAPDKSGLPSDRFSAERTGGSVSTLTIQRTQQEDSAVYLCASSLEWTSGALTQYFGPGTRLTVL.

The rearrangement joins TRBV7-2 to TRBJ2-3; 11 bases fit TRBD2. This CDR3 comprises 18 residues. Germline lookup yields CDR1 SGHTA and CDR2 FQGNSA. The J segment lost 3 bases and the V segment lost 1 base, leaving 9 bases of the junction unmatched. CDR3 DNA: TGTGCCAGCAGCTTAGAGGCTAGCGGGGGGCACCATACAGATACGCAGTATTTT. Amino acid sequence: CASSLEASGGHHTDTQYF.